This T cell receptor beta chain was documented in a study of T-cell reconstitution after alpha-beta-depleted transplantation in children. This clonotype was detected only a few times. Preparation of the TCRbeta library used unique molecular identifiers. One entry per CDR3 protein results from TCRdb running MiXCR on the PCR reads. The repertoire holds about 360,000 distinct CDR3 sequences, about 14% seen once, with approximately 4.3% in the top ten. Germline CDR1 and CDR2: MDHEN and SYDVKM. The CDR3 is 15 residues long. With V trimmed by 4 bases and J by 0 bases, 5 bases remained unmatched. The material sequenced was PBMCs, taken from the stem cell graft. The chain couples TRBV28 to TRBJ1-1; 7 bases agree with TRBD1. The sequence came from a human donor who donated a stem cell graft to a child with Fanconi anemia. The CDR3 region has the DNA TGTGCCAGCAGTTCACCGGGACAGATGAACACTGAAGCTTTCTTT. Translating it yields CASSSPGQMNTEAFF.